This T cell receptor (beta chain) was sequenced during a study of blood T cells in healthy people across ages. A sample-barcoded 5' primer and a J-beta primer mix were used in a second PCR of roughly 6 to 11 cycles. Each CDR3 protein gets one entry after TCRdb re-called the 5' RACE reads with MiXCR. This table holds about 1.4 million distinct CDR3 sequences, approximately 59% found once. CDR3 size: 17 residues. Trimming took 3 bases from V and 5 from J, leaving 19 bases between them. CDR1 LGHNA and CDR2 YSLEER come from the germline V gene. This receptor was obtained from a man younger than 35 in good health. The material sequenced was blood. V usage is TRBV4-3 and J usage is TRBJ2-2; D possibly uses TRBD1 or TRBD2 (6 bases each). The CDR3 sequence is CASSQTTSTQGTGELFF. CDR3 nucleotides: TGCGCCAGCAGCCAGACAACTAGCACCCAGGGGACCGGGGAGCTGTTTTTT.